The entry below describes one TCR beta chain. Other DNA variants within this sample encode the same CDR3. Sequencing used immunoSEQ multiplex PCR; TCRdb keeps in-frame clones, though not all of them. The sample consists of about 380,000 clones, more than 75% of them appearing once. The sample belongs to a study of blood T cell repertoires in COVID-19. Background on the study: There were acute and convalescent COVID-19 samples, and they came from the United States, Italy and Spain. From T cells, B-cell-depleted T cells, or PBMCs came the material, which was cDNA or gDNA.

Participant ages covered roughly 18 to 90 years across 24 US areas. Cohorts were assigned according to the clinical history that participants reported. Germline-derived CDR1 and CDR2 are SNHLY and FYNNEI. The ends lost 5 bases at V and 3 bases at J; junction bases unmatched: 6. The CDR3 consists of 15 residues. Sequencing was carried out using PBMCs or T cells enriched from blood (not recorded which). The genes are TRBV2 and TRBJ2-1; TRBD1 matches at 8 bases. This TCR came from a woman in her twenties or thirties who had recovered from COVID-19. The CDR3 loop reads CASSSDRGSYNEQFF. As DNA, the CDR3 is TGTGCCAGCAGTAGTGACAGGGGTAGCTACAATGAGCAGTTCTTC.